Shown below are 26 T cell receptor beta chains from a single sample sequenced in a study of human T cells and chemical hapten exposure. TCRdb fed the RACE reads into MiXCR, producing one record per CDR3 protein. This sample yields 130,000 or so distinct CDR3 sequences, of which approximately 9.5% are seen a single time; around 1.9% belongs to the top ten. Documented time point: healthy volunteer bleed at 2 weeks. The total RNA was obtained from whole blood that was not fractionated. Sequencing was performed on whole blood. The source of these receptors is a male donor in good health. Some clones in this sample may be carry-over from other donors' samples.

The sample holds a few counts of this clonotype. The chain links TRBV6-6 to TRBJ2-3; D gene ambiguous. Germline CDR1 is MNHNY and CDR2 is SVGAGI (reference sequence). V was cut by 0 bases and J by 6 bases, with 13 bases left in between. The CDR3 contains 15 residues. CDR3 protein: CASSYSPRGPDTQYF. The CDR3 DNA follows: TGTGCCAGCAGTTACTCACCCCGCGGCCCCGATACGCAGTATTTT.

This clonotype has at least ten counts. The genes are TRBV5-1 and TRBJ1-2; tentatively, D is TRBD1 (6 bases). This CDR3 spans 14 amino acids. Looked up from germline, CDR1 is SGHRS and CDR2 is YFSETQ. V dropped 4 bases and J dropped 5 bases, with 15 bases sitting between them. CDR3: CASSRGRQAYGYTF. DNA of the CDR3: TGCGCCAGCAGCAGAGGTCGACAGGCTTATGGCTACACCTTC.

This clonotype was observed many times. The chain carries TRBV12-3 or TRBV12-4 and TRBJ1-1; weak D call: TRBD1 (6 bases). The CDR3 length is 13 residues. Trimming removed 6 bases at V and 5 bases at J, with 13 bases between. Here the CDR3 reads CASRRGEGTEAFF. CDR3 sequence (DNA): TGTGCCAGCAGGAGGGGGGAGGGGACTGAAGCTTTCTTT.

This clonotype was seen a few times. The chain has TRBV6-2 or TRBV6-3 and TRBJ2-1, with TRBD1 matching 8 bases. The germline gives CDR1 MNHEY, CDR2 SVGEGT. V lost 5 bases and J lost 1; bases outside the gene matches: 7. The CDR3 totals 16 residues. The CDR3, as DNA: TGTGCCAGCAGTGTAACAGGGGGTGTATCCTACAATGAGCAGTTCTTC. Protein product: CASSVTGGVSYNEQFF.

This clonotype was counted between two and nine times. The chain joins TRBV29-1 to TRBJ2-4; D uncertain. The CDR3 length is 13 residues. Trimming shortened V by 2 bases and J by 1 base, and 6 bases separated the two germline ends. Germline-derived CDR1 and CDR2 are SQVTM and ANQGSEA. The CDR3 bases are TGCAGCGTTGAACCCGGGGCCAAAAACATTCAGTACTTC. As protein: CSVEPGAKNIQYF.

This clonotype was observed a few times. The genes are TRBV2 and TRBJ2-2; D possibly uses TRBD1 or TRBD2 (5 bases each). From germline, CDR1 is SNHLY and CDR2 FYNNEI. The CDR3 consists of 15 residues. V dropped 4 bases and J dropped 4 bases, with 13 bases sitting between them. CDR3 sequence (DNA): TGTGCCAGCAGTGTACGGGACGTTCTCACCGGGGAGCTGTTTTTT. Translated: CASSVRDVLTGELFF.

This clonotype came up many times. The CDR3 DNA follows: TGTGCCAGCACGGGGGAGGCTGGGCGAGAGACCCAGTACTTC. This translates into CASTGEAGRETQYF. V is TRBV6-2 or TRBV6-3 and J is TRBJ2-5, with a tentative D call TRBD2 (6 bases). V was clipped by 7 bases and J by 4 bases, with 16 bases between them. The germline V gene encodes CDR1 MNHEY and CDR2 SVGEGT. CDR3 length: 14 residues.

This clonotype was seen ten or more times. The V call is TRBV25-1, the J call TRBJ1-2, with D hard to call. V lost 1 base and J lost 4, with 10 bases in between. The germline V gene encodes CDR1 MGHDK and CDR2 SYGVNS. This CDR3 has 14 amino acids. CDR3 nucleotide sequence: TGTGCCAGCAGTGAATCTAGGAGTATCTATGGCTACACCTTC. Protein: CASSESRSIYGYTF.

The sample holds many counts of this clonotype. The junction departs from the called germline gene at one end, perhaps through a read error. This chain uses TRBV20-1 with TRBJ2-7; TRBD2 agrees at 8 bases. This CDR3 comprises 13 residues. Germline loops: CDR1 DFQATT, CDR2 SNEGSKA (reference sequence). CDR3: CSVRPGLDYEQYF. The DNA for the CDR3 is TGCAGTGTTAGACCGGGACTAGACTACGAGCAGTACTTC.

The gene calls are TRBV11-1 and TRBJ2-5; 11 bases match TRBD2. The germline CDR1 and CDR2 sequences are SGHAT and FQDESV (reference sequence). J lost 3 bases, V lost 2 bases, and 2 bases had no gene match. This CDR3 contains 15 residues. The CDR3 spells CASSLKGLAEETQYF. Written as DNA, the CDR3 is TGTGCCAGCAGCTTAAAGGGACTAGCGGAAGAGACCCAGTACTTC.

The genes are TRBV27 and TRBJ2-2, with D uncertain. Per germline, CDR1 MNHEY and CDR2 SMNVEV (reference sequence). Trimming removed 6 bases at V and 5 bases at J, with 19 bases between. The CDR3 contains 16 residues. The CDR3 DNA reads TGTGCCAGCAGCCTCCCCCTCACAGTTGGTACCGGGGAGCTGTTTTTT. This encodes CASSLPLTVGTGELFF.

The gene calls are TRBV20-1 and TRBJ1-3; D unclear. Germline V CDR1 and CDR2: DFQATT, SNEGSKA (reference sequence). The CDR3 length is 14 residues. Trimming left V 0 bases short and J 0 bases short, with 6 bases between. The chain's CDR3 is CSAREGGSGNTIYF. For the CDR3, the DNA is TGCAGTGCTAGAGAAGGCGGCTCTGGAAACACCATATATTTT.

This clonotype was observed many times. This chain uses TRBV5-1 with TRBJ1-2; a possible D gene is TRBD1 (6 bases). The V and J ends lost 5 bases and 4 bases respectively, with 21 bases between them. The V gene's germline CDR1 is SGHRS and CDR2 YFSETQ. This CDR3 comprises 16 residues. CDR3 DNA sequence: TGCGCCAGCAGTTACTCTCTGACAGGCGGGAGCTATGGCTACACCTTC. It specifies CASSYSLTGGSYGYTF.

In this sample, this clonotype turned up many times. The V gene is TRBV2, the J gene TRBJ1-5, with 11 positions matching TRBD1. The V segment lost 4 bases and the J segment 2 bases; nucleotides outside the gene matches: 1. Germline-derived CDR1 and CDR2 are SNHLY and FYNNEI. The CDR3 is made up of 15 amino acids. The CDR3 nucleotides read TGTGCCAGCAGTGGGACAGGGGGCGGCAATCAGCCCCAGCATTTT. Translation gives CASSGTGGGNQPQHF.

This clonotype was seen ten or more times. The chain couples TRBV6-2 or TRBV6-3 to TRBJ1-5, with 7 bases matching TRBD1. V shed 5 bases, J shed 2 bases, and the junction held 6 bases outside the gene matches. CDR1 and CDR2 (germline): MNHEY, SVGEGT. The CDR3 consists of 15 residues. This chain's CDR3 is CASSEGQARNQPQHF. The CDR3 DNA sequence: TGTGCCAGCAGTGAAGGACAGGCGCGCAATCAGCCCCAGCATTTT.

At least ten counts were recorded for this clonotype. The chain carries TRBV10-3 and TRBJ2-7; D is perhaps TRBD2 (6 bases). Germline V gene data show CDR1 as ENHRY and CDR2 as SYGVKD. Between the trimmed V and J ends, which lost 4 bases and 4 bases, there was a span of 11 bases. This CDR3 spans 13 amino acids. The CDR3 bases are TGTGCCATCAGTGTACCCGGACTATACGAGCAGTACTTC. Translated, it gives CAISVPGLYEQYF.

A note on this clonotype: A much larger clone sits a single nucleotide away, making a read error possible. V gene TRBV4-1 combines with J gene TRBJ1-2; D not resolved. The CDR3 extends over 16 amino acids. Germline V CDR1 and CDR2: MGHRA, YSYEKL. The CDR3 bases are TGCGACAGCAGCCAAGATAGGGCAGGAGGAAACTATGGCTACACCTTC. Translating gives CDSSQDRAGGNYGYTF.

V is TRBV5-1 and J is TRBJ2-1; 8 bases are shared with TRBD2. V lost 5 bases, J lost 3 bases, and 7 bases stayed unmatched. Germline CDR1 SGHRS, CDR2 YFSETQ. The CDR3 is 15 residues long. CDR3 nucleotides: TGCGCCAGCAGGCCAGCGGGAGAACACTACAATGAGCAGTTCTTC. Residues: CASRPAGEHYNEQFF.

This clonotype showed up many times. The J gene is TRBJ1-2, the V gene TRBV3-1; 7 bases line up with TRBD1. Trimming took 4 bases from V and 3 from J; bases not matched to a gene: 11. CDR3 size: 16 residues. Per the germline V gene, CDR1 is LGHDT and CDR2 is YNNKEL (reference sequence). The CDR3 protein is CASSPTGTAGYYGYTF. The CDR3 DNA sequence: TGTGCCAGCAGCCCCACCGGGACAGCCGGCTACTATGGCTACACCTTC.

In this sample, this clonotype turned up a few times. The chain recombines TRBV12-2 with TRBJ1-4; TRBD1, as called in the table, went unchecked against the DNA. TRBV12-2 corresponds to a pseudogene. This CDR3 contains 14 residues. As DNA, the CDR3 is TGTGCAAGTCGCCCCGACAGGGGGCGTGAAAAACTGTTTTTT. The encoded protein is CASRPDRGREKLFF.

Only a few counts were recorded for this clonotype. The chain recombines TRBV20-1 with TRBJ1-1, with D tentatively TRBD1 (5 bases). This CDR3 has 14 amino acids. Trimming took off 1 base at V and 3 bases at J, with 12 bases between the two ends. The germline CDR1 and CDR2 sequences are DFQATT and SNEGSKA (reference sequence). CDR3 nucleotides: TGCAGTGCTAGAGGGAGTGGAGGGGACACTGAAGCTTTCTTT. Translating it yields CSARGSGGDTEAFF.

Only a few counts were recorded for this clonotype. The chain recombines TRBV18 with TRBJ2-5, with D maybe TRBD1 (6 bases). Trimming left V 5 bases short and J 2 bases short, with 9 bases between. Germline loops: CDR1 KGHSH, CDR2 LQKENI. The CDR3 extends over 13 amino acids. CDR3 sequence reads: CASSGDRQETQYF. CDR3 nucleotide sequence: TGTGCCAGCTCAGGCGACAGGCAAGAGACCCAGTACTTC.

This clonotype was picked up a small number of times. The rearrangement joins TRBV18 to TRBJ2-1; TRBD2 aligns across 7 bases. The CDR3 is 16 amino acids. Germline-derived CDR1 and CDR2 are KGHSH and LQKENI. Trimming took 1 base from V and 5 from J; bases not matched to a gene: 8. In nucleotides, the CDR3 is TGTGCCAGCTCACCACTTTTGAGCGGGATTGACAATGAGCAGTTCTTC. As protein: CASSPLLSGIDNEQFF.

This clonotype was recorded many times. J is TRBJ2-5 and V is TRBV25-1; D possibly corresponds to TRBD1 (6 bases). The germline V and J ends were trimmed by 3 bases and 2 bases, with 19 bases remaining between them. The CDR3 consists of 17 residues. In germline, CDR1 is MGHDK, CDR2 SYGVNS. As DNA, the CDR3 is TGTGCCAGCAGTGATATGGGGACAAATCTTTTTCAAGAGACCCAGTACTTC. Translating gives CASSDMGTNLFQETQYF.

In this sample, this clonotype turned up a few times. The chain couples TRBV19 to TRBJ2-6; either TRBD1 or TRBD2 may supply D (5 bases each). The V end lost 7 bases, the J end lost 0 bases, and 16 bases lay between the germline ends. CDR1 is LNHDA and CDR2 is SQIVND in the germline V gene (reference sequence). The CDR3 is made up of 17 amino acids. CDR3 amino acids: CASTRDLRSSGANVLTF. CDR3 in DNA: TGTGCCAGTACCCGGGACCTAAGATCCTCTGGGGCCAACGTCCTGACTTTC.

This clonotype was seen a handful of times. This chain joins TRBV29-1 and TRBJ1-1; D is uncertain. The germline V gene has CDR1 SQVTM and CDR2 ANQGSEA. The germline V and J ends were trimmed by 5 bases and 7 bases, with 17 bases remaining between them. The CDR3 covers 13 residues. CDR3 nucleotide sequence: TGCAGCGTTCCTAACGACAATTACGGTGAAGCTTTCTTT. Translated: CSVPNDNYGEAFF.